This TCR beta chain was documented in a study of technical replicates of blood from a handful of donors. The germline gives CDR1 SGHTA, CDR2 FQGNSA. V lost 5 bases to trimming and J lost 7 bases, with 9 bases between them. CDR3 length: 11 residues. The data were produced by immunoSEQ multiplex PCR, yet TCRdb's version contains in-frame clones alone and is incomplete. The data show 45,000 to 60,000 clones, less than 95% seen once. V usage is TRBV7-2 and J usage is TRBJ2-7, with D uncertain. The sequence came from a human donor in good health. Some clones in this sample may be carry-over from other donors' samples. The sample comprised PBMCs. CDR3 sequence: CASSPDWEQYF. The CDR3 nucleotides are TGTGCCAGCAGCCCAGACTGGGAGCAGTACTTC.